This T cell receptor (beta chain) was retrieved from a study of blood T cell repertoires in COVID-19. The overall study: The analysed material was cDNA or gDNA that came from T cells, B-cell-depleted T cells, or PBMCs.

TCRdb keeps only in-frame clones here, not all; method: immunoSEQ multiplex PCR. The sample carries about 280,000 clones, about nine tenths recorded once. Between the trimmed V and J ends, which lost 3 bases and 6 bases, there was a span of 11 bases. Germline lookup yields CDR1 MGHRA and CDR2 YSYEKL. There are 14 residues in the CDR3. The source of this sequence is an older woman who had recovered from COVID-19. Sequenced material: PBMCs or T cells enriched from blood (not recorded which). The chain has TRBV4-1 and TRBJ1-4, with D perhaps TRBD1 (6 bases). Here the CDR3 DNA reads TGCGCCAGCAGCCAGGCGGCAGGGGATGAAAAACTGTTTTTT. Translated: CASSQAAGDEKLFF.